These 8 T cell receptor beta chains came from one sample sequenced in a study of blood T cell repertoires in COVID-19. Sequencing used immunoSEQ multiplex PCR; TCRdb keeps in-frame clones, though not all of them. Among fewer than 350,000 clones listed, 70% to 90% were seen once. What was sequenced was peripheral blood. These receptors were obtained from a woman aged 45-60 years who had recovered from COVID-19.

The CDR3 DNA reads TGTGCCGGTGGCAGGGGCAATGAGCAGTTCTTC. Its translation is CAGGRGNEQFF. The chain is built from TRBV6-5 and TRBJ2-1; D possibly corresponds to TRBD1 (6 bases). Between the trimmed V and J ends, which lost 11 bases and 6 bases, there was a span of 11 bases. The CDR3 loop spans 11 amino acids. The germline CDR1 and CDR2 sequences are MNHEY and SVGAGI.

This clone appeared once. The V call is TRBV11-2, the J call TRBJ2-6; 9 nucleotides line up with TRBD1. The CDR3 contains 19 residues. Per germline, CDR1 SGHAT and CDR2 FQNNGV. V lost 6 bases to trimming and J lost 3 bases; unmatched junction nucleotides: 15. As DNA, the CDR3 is TGTGCCAGCAGTGCGACCACCGGGACAGGGTGGTTTGGGGCCAACGTCCTGACTTTC. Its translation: CASSATTGTGWFGANVLTF.

This CDR3 is CASRRATAGYTF. CDR3 coding DNA: TGTGCCAGCAGGAGAGCGACAGCCGGCTACACCTTC. The J gene is TRBJ1-2, the V gene TRBV12-3 or TRBV12-4; D might be TRBD1 (5 bases). This CDR3 spans 12 amino acids. Trimming pared 6 bases from V and 8 bases from J, leaving 13 bases between.

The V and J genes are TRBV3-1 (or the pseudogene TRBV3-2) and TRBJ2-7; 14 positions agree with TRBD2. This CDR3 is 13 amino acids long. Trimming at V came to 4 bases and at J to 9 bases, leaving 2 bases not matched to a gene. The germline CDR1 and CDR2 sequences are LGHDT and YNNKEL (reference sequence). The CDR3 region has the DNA TGTGCCAGCAGCCCGGGACTAGCGGGAGTGCAGTACTTC. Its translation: CASSPGLAGVQYF.

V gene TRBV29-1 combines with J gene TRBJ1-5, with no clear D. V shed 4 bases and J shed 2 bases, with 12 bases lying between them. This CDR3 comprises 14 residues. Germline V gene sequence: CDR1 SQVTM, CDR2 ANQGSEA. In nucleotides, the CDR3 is TGCAGCGTTGCCGCCGCGTCGGGCAATCAGCCCCAGCATTTT. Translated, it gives CSVAAASGNQPQHF.

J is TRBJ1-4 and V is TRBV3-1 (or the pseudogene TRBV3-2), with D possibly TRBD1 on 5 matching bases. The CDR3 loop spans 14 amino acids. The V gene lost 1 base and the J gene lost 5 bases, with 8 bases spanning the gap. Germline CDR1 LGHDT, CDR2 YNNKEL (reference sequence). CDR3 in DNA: TGTGCCAGCAGCCAAGGGGGGGGAAATGAAAAACTGTTTTTT. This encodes CASSQGGGNEKLFF.

The CDR3 sequence: CASSLVASTDTQYF. DNA of the CDR3: TGTGCCAGCAGCTTAGTGGCCAGCACAGATACGCAGTATTTT. J is TRBJ2-3 and V is TRBV11-3; no firm D call. This CDR3 is built from 14 residues. V was cut by 1 base and J by 0 bases, with 5 bases left in between. The germline V gene encodes CDR1 SGHNT and CDR2 YENEEA.

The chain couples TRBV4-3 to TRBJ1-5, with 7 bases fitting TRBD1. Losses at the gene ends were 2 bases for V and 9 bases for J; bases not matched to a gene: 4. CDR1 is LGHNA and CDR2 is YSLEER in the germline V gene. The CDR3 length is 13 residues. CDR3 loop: CASSQLTGTPQHF. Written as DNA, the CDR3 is TGCGCCAGCAGCCAACTGACAGGGACGCCCCAGCATTTT.